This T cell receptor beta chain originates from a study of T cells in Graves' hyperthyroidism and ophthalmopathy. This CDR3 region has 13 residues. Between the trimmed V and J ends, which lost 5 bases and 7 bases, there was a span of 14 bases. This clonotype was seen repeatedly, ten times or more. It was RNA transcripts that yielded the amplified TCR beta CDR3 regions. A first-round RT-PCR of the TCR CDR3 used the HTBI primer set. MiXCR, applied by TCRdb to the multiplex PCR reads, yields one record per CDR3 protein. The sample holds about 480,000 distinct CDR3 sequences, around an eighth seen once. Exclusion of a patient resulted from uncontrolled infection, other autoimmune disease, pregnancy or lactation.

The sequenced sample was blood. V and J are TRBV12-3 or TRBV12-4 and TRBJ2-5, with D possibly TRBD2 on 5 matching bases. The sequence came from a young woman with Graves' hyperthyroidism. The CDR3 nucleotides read TGTGCCAGCAGTCCCCGGGGTTCCGGGACCCAGTACTTC. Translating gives CASSPRGSGTQYF.